A selection of T cell receptor beta chains follows, all from one sample in a study of cytomegalovirus exposure and HLA in healthy donors. The assay was immunoSEQ multiplex PCR, and TCRdb's table has in-frame clones only and misses some. Among fewer than 120,000 clones listed, approximately 86% were seen once. Input material: PBMCs. These receptors were taken from a man aged 35-49 years in good health and CMV-seronegative. CDR3s include the opening cysteine and the closing phenylalanine or tryptophan. The D gene is left open where the match is weak. For some rows the clone size is stated as once, few or many, or as a class when expanded; others skip it.

>TRBJ1-1|.|.|TRBV5-1
TGCGCCAGCAGCGACCCCGGGTTGAACACTGAAGCTTTCTTT
CASSDPGLNTEAFF
>TRBJ2-5|.|.|TRBV4-3
TGCGCCAGCAGCCAAGGGAACCCGTCTCAGGGGGGAGAGACCCAGTACTTC
CASSQGNPSQGGETQYF
>TRBJ2-7|.|.|TRBV6-5
TGTGCCAGCAGTTACTTACAGGGATCCGAGCAGTACTTC
CASSYLQGSEQYF
>TRBJ1-5|TRBD1|.|TRBV7-2
TGTGCCAGCAGCCCAGGGACAGGGAGCAATCAGCCCCAGCATTTT
CASSPGTGSNQPQHF
>TRBJ2-3|.|.|TRBV5-1
TGCGCCAGCAGCCTCGGACTGGGGGATACGCAGTATTTT
CASSLGLGDTQYF
>TRBJ2-7|.|.|TRBV6-1
TGTGCCAGCAGTGAGGACGGGAGCTCCTACGAGCAGTACTTC
CASSEDGSSYEQYF
>TRBJ2-5|TRBD2|.|TRBV6-5
TGTGCCAGCAGGCGGGGGGGCAGAGAGACCCAGTACTTC
CASRRGGRETQYF
>TRBJ1-1|TRBD1|once|TRBV7-2
TGTGCCAGCAGCTACCGGGACAGCATGAACACTGAAGCTTTCTTT
CASSYRDSMNTEAFF
>TRBJ1-5|.|.|TRBV28
TGTGCCAGCACCCAACTCAATCAGCCCCAGCATTTT
CASTQLNQPQHF
>TRBJ2-5|.|.|TRBV18
TGTGCCAGCTCAGTCAACAGCAAAGAGACCCAGTACTTC
CASSVNSKETQYF
>TRBJ1-3|.|.|TRBV7-9
TGTGCCAGCAGCCGGATTGATTTGAGGGACACCATATATTTT
CASSRIDLRDTIYF
>TRBJ2-3|.|.|TRBV5-1
TGCGCCAGCAGCTGGGCGGATACGCAGTATTTT
CASSWADTQYF
>TRBJ2-3|TRBD2|.|TRBV6-5
TGTGCCAGCAGTTCTAGCGGATACCGGGATACGCAGTATTTT
CASSSSGYRDTQYF
>TRBJ2-2|TRBD1|.|TRBV11-3
TGTGCCAGCAGTCGTGGACAGGGGCGGACCGGGGAGCTGTTTTTT
CASSRGQGRTGELFF
>TRBJ2-7|.|.|TRBV28
TGTGCCAGCAGCCAAGGTCGGGGTTCTACCTACGAGCAGTACTTC
CASSQGRGSTYEQYF
>TRBJ2-6|.|.|TRBV7-9
TGTGCCAGCAGCTTAGCGCAGGGAACTGGGGCCAACGTCCTGACTTTC
CASSLAQGTGANVLTF
>TRBJ2-6|.|.|TRBV5-6
TGTGCCAGCAGCAGGGGCTCTGGGGCCAACGTCCTGACTTTC
CASSRGSGANVLTF
>TRBJ1-2|.|.|TRBV27
TGTGCCAGCGGTACACCGGGGAAGGGAGGGTCTAACTATGGCTACACCTTC
CASGTPGKGGSNYGYTF
>TRBJ2-2|.|.|TRBV11-3
TGTGCCAGCAGCGGGGGCCAGGGGCGGTACACCGGGGAGCTGTTTTTT
CASSGGQGRYTGELFF
>TRBJ1-2|.|.|TRBV29-1
TGCAGCGTCTCACCGGCGGGAGGGACTGGCTACACCTTC
CSVSPAGGTGYTF
>TRBJ2-1|TRBD1|.|TRBV7-8
TGTGCCAGCAGCTTAGGAGGGGGCCTTGGTGAGCAGTTCTTC
CASSLGGGLGEQFF
>TRBJ2-5|.|.|TRBV5-1
TGCGCCAGCAGCTTGGGCAGGTCTGAAGAGACCCAGTACTTC
CASSLGRSEETQYF
>TRBJ1-2|.|.|TRBV6-5
TGTGCCAGCAGTTACTCGGGGGGGGCGGGCTATGGCTACACCTTC
CASSYSGGAGYGYTF
>TRBJ1-1|.|.|TRBV7-8
TGTGCCAGCAGCTCAGCCACTTCAGTGAGGCCTTTCTTT
CASSSATSVRPFF
>TRBJ1-2|.|.|TRBV5-5
TGTGCCAGCAGCTCCAGGACAGCCGACAACTATGGCTACACCTTC
CASSSRTADNYGYTF
>TRBJ1-2|.|.|TRBV30
TGTGCCTGGAGTTCCCCGACACCTGGCTACACCTTC
CAWSSPTPGYTF
>TRBJ1-2|TRBD1|.|TRBV5-1
TGCGCCAGCAGCCCATCGGACAGGGACTATGGCTACACCTTC
CASSPSDRDYGYTF
>TRBJ1-2|TRBD1|.|TRBV5-8
TGTGCCAGCAGCTTCGTCACAGGGGGCTACTATGGCTACACCTTC
CASSFVTGGYYGYTF
>TRBJ2-1|TRBD2|.|TRBV5-1
TGCGCCAGCTTAGGGACTAGCGGGGGGGCCGTCAATGAGCAGTTCTTC
CASLGTSGGAVNEQFF
>TRBJ1-1|TRBD1|.|TRBV28
TGTGCCAGCAGTCTCGACAGGGGGACCACGGAAGCTTTCTTT
CASSLDRGTTEAFF
>TRBJ2-1|.|.|TRBV6-5
TGTGCCAGCAGGACTCGGACAGCGGATTACAATGAGCAGTTCTTC
CASRTRTADYNEQFF
>TRBJ1-1|.|.|TRBV6-1
TGTGCCAGCAGTGAAGCAGCGGGGAGGAACACTGAAGCTTTCTTT
CASSEAAGRNTEAFF
>TRBJ1-1|.|.|TRBV7-9
TGTGCCAGCAGCTCGGGGACAAGGAGGAACACTGAAGCTTTCTTT
CASSSGTRRNTEAFF
>TRBJ2-1|.|.|TRBV7-9
TGTGCCACCAGCTTGCTCCAGGGCTCCTACAATGAGCAGTTCTTC
CATSLLQGSYNEQFF
>TRBJ1-1|.|.|TRBV30
TGTGCCTGGAAAGGGAGCGGCTGGCATGATGAAGCTTTCTTT
CAWKGSGWHDEAFF
>TRBJ2-3|TRBD2|.|TRBV6-5
TGTGCCAGCAGTCTACTAGCGGGGGGTTCAGATACGCAGTATTTT
CASSLLAGGSDTQYF
>TRBJ1-1|.|.|TRBV19
TGTGCCAGTAGTATCTCACTCCTCAGCGGGAACACTGAAGCTTTCTTT
CASSISLLSGNTEAFF
>TRBJ2-1|.|.|TRBV25-1
TGTGCCAGCAGTGAACAGGACTGGAGTGAGCAGTTCTTC
CASSEQDWSEQFF
>TRBJ1-2|TRBD1|.|TRBV7-9
TGTGCCAGCAGCCCCGGACAGGGAAACTATGGCTACACCTTC
CASSPGQGNYGYTF
>TRBJ1-2|.|.|TRBV7-9
TGTGCCAGCAGCTTAGCGTCAGGGAACTATGGCTACACCTTC
CASSLASGNYGYTF
>TRBJ1-2|TRBD1|.|TRBV6-6
TGTGCCAGCAGCCGGGACAGGCTTGGCTACACCTTC
CASSRDRLGYTF
>TRBJ2-7|TRBD1|.|TRBV2
TGTGCCAGTCAGACCGGGACAGAAAATTACGAGCAGTACTTC
CASQTGTENYEQYF
>TRBJ1-2|.|.|TRBV19
TGTGCCAGTAGGGGGATTTTTACCCGGGACTACACCTTC
CASRGIFTRDYTF
>TRBJ1-2|.|.|TRBV5-8
TGTGCCAGCAGCCAAGTTACAGGGATCGGAAACTATGGCTACACCTTC
CASSQVTGIGNYGYTF